Here is one T cell receptor beta chain with its context. The sample holds one count of this clone. The antigen this receptor binds is unknown. No much larger clone is present one base from it, and per-base qualities are unavailable. The identical CDR3 is also encoded by other nucleotide sequences in the sample. Donors were healthy HIV-negative adults with no recently reported acute infections or vaccinations. Every donor was a Caucasian adult residing in Nashville, Tennessee, USA. CD4+ T cells were enriched through magnetic negative selection, after which naive cells were positively selected on CD45RA and the remaining negative fraction served as the memory subset. After blood collection by leukapheresis, PBMCs were isolated using Ficoll-Histopaque density gradient centrifugation and then cryopreserved in the vapor phase of liquid nitrogen. Analytical flow cytometry was used to check the purity and quantity of each magnetically sorted T cell population. Genomic DNA was isolated from every sorted fraction and measured by UV absorbance on a Nanodrop 2000c.

The data were obtained in a study of shared clonotypes between healthy human individuals (dated by TCRdb to 2020 to 2021). Background for the entire study: Three men and a couple of women, aged 18 to 49 years, made up the cohort. For each donor, CD4 naive and CD4 memory were each run on three plates, CD8 naive on two plates, and CD8 memory on one plate. Libraries were prepared and TCR repertoires were sequenced by different laboratories using diverse techniques, in order to increase sequencing depth and limit assay-specific biases. Each donor's leukapheresis produced roughly between about 0.9 and 9.5 billion PBMCs. To estimate repertoire size and how much clonotypes are shared between individuals, the study performed deep sequencing of blood TCR repertoires from about 5 healthy adults. General conclusions and limits of the study: Sharing across a few donors was observed for around 5% of naive CD4, 3% to 3.5% of naive CD8, 2.3% of memory CD4, and around 0.42% of memory CD8 clonotypes. Even with the large sequencing depth, rarefaction of the sorted-subset datasets indicated that sequencing was incomplete. Pairwise subsampling led to the expectation that sequencing depth would affect the degree of clonotype sharing among donors. Higher generation probabilities were observed for clonotypes shared by all four sorted-subset donors than for non-shared clonotypes. Sampling was restricted to blood, and TCR repertoires in tissues likely differ from the TCR repertoires found in blood. Because the study included only a small number of donors, the genetic and exposure-history diversity represented was limited. Naive subsets generally had larger estimated clonotype richness than memory subsets.

TCR CDR3 regions were amplified from genomic DNA by multiplex PCR using the deep immunoSEQ assay. Extracted genomic DNA from each cell subset was spread evenly across all wells of several immunoSEQ 96-well plates, with each plate serving as a replicate. For sorted subsets, each replicate PCR was loaded with around 200 ng genomic DNA, equivalent to roughly 30,000 T cell genomes. The purified libraries were quantified using a Qubit 3.0 fluorometer, sized with a Bioanalyzer 2100, and then quantified again using the KAPA Library Quantification kit. Every immunoSEQ 96-well plate was sequenced on a dedicated single-read 150-cycle Illumina NextSeq 550 flow cell. The study's processing was this. Because the immunoSEQ output included only junctional sequences and no quality scores, the filtering could not be the same as the filtering used for full-length reads. To assign V/J genes and CDR3, sequences were annotated using PyIR, a Python wrapper for IgBLAST v1.9, with IMGT germline references. Any read was removed if the V/J assignment was weak (E-value above 1e-6), the CDR3 was missing, or the read contained stop codons, out-of-frame junctions, or ambiguous translated residues. V3J clonotypes were defined as sequences sharing an identical inferred V gene, J gene, and CDR3 amino acid sequence. Percentage overlap between repertoires was computed as shared unique clonotypes divided by the size of the smaller repertoire. Repertoire richness was assessed with RTK rarefaction, the Chao1 estimator, and Recon v2.1 estimates of unobserved clonotypes. Generation probabilities for all TCRbeta clonotypes obtained by the gDNA method from a handful of donors were computed using OLGA. TCRdb took this table from immuneACCESS and kept in-frame rearrangements with V and J called. Such tables lack part of the clones; where checked against another copy, unresolved V genes explain under half of the gap, and the rest is unexplained. The V and J calls and clone size are taken from that table; D and trimming were inferred from the DNA. A total of roughly 2.5 million clones appear in this sample, 90% to 95% of them only once. Jointly, the top ten make up 0.13% to 0.15% of the sample.

V is cut by 4 bases and J by 1 base, and the space between the germline ends is 11 bases. CDR1 is given as SGHDT and CDR2 as YYEEEE, both from the germline V gene. Its CDR3 holds 14 amino acids, cysteine through phenylalanine. The read is trimmed to its CDR3 DNA, 42 bases read in frame from base 1. The origin of this receptor is a young man in good health. Sequencing was carried out using naive CD4+ T cells sorted from blood. The cell subset or site label for this specimen denotes: CD45RA+ positively selected. The chain couples TRBV5-6 to TRBJ1-1; matching of 5 bases hints at TRBD1 as the D gene. The encoded CDR3 is CASSPGTANTEAFF. The sequence in DNA is TGTGCCAGCAGCCCGGGGACTGCGAACACTGAAGCTTTCTTT.